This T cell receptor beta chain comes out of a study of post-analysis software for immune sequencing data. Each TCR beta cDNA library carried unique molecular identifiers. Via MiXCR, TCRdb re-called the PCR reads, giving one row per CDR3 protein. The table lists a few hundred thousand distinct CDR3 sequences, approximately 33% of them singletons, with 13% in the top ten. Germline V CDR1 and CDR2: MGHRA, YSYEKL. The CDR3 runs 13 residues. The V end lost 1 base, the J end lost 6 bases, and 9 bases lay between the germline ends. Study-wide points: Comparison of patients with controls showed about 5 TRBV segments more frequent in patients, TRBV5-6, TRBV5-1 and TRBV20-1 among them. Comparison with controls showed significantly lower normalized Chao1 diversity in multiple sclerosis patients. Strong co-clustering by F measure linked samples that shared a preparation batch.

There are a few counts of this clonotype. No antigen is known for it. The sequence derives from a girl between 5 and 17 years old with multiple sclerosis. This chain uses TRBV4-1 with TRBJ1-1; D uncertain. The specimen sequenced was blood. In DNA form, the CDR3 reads TGCGCCAGCAGCCAAGTAGGGAGGCCTGAAGCTTTCTTT. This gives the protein CASSQVGRPEAFF.